This entry lists 17 T cell receptor beta chains sequenced from one sample in a study of blood T cell repertoires in COVID-19. Sequenced by immunoSEQ multiplex PCR; TCRdb stores in-frame clones only, minus some. The sample includes 45,000 to 65,000 clones, roughly 90% seen only once; the top ten take roughly 10%. Sequenced input: peripheral blood. The receptors here all came from a woman aged 80 or older with acute or convalescent COVID-19.

DNA for the CDR3: TGTGCCAGCAGGAGACAGGTGAACACTGAAGCTTTCTTT. Its translation is CASRRQVNTEAFF. This chain uses TRBV6-5 with TRBJ1-1; possibly TRBD1 for D (6 bases). Per the germline V gene, CDR1 is MNHEY and CDR2 is SVGAGI. This CDR3 has 13 residues. V was trimmed by 6 bases and J by 0 bases, leaving 8 bases between them.

The CDR3 is CASSLAGQGGNTIYF. CDR3 bases: TGTGCCAGCAGCTTAGCGGGACAGGGCGGAAACACCATATATTTT. V usage is TRBV7-2 and J usage is TRBJ1-3, with TRBD1 matching over 9 bases. Germline trimming cut 0 bases from V and 4 bases from J; bases unmatched to any gene: 1. Germline lookup yields CDR1 SGHTA and CDR2 FQGNSA. The CDR3 is made up of 15 amino acids.

The chain carries TRBV9 and TRBJ2-7; 13 bases are shared with TRBD2. Germline V gene sequence: CDR1 SGDLS, CDR2 YYNGEE. The V gene end was trimmed by 0 bases and the J gene end by 7 bases; junction bases not matched to a gene: 4. The CDR3 runs 15 residues. In nucleotides, the CDR3 is TGTGCCAGCAGCGTAGGGACTAGCGGGAGTATTGAGCAGTACTTC. Translating gives CASSVGTSGSIEQYF.

The V and J genes are TRBV11-2 and TRBJ2-7; TRBD1 matches at 9 bases. Germline-derived CDR1 and CDR2 are SGHAT and FQNNGV. Germline trimming cut 1 base from V and 6 bases from J; bases unmatched to any gene: 10. CDR3 length equals 16 residues. CDR3 DNA: TGTGCCAGCAGCTTAGCTTGGAAACAGGGGGCAGGCGAGCAGTACTTC. It specifies CASSLAWKQGAGEQYF.

The chain carries TRBV11-3 and TRBJ2-7; D is unclear. Trimming took off 4 bases at V and 7 bases at J, with 23 bases between the two ends. Germline CDR1 reads SGHNT; CDR2 reads YENEEA. The CDR3 extends over 16 amino acids. CDR3 residues: CASSYPSVGPAEEQYF. The CDR3 region has the DNA TGTGCCAGCAGCTACCCCTCGGTGGGCCCCGCTGAGGAGCAGTACTTC.

This CDR3 is CASSLAGPTYEQYF. The CDR3 nucleotides read TGTGCCAGCAGTTTAGCGGGACCCACCTACGAGCAGTACTTC. The chain links TRBV28 to TRBJ2-7, with D perhaps TRBD2 (6 bases). Trimming left V 2 bases short and J 2 bases short, with 10 bases between. The germline V gene has CDR1 MDHEN and CDR2 SYDVKM. This CDR3 region has 14 residues.

The rearrangement joins TRBV18 to TRBJ2-5; tentative D call: TRBD1 (6 bases). V was clipped by 4 bases and J by 7 bases, with 13 bases between them. CDR3 length: 13 residues. Germline CDR1 and CDR2: KGHSH and LQKENI. The CDR3 nucleotides read TGTGCCAGCTCACTGGACAGTTTCGGGACCCAGTACTTC. The encoded protein is CASSLDSFGTQYF.

V and J are TRBV6-2 or TRBV6-3 and TRBJ1-2; possibly TRBD1 for D (5 bases). The germline CDR1 and CDR2 sequences are MNHEY and SVGEGT. The CDR3 is 15 residues long. V shed 5 bases and J shed 5 bases, with 18 bases lying between them. DNA for the CDR3: TGTGCCAGCAGTCCGGACGGGACTTCTGGATATGGCTACACCTTC. Translated, it gives CASSPDGTSGYGYTF.

This chain joins TRBV27 and TRBJ1-4; D ambiguous. Between the trimmed V and J ends, which lost 4 bases and 8 bases, there was a span of 20 bases. Germline assignment: CDR1 MNHEY and CDR2 SMNVEV (reference sequence). This CDR3 is 16 amino acids long. The CDR3 sequence is CASSSHGLPREEKLFF. In DNA form, the CDR3 reads TGTGCCAGCAGTTCACACGGACTCCCGAGGGAGGAAAAACTGTTTTTT.

The genes are TRBV5-4 and TRBJ2-5; 8 bases match TRBD1. Unmatched junction bases numbered 6, after V lost 4 bases and J lost 1 base. This CDR3 has 15 residues. CDR1 and CDR2 (germline): SGHNT, YYREEE (reference sequence). CDR3: CASSRRQGTQETQYF. Here the CDR3 DNA reads TGTGCCAGCAGCCGTAGACAGGGGACCCAAGAGACCCAGTACTTC.

The chain is built from TRBV3-1 (or the pseudogene TRBV3-2) and TRBJ2-5, with 9 nucleotides matching TRBD2. V lost 0 bases and J lost 5; bases outside the gene matches: 13. This CDR3 has 18 amino acids. Germline CDR1 is LGHDT and CDR2 is YNNKEL (reference sequence). The CDR3 coding sequence is TGTGCCAGCAGCCAAGATAGAGCGGGAGGTGGTATTGTGGAGACCCAGTACTTC. Translation gives CASSQDRAGGGIVETQYF.

V gene TRBV6-5 combines with J gene TRBJ1-2; tentatively, D is TRBD1 (6 bases). The V and J ends lost 6 bases and 4 bases respectively, with 18 bases between them. This CDR3 spans 15 amino acids. Germline assignment: CDR1 MNHEY and CDR2 SVGAGI. The CDR3 spells CASSIFPLQGYGYTF. The CDR3 nucleotides read TGTGCCAGCAGCATTTTTCCTCTACAGGGCTATGGCTACACCTTC.

The chain recombines TRBV7-3 with TRBJ1-2; perhaps TRBD1 as D (6 bases). With 4 bases removed from V and 8 bases from J, the gap between germline ends came to 17 bases. The CDR3 totals 14 residues. Germline values: CDR1 SGHTA, CDR2 FQGTGA. The CDR3 sequence is CASSSPGQTRGYTF. CDR3 nucleotide sequence: TGTGCCAGCAGCTCACCGGGACAAACAAGGGGCTACACCTTC.

This chain joins TRBV2 and TRBJ2-2; 7 positions match TRBD1. The germline CDR1 and CDR2 sequences are SNHLY and FYNNEI. The V and J ends lost 4 bases and 2 bases, in that order; junction bases with no gene match: 4. The CDR3 loop spans 15 amino acids. The CDR3 DNA reads TGTGCCAGCAGTGTCACAGGGGAAAACACCGGGGAGCTGTTTTTT. It yields the protein CASSVTGENTGELFF.

The V gene is TRBV27, the J gene TRBJ1-1; a possible D gene is TRBD1 (5 bases). Germline CDR1 and CDR2: MNHEY and SMNVEV (reference sequence). Trimming pared 2 bases from V and 3 bases from J, leaving 10 bases between. This CDR3 is 14 amino acids long. This CDR3 reads CASSLPGRDTEAFF. The CDR3 bases are TGTGCCAGCAGTTTACCAGGGAGGGACACTGAAGCTTTCTTT.

The chain carries TRBV7-2 and TRBJ2-4; no clear D gene. Trimming took 5 bases from V and 2 from J, leaving 4 bases between them. This CDR3 is built from 12 residues. From germline, CDR1 is SGHTA and CDR2 FQGNSA. CDR3 sequence (DNA): TGTGCCAGCAGCCCCACCAAAAACATTCAGTACTTC. This gives the protein CASSPTKNIQYF. The entire variable domain, with the rest obtained from reference TRBV7-2 and TRBJ2-4, is as follows: GAGVSQSPSNKVTEKGKDVELRCDPISGHTALYWYRQSLGQGLEFLIYFQGNSAPDKSGLPSDRFSAERTGGSVSTLTIQRTQQEDSAVYLCASSPTKNIQYFGAGTRLSVL.

This chain links TRBV6-2 or TRBV6-3 with TRBJ2-7, with 8 positions matching TRBD1. V gave up 6 bases and J gave up 6 bases; unmatched junction bases: 10. The germline CDR1 and CDR2 sequences are MNHEY and SVGEGT. This CDR3 spans 14 amino acids. The CDR3 region has the DNA TGTGCCAGCAGCCACAGGCAGGGGGCGAGCGAGCAGTACTTC. Translated: CASSHRQGASEQYF.